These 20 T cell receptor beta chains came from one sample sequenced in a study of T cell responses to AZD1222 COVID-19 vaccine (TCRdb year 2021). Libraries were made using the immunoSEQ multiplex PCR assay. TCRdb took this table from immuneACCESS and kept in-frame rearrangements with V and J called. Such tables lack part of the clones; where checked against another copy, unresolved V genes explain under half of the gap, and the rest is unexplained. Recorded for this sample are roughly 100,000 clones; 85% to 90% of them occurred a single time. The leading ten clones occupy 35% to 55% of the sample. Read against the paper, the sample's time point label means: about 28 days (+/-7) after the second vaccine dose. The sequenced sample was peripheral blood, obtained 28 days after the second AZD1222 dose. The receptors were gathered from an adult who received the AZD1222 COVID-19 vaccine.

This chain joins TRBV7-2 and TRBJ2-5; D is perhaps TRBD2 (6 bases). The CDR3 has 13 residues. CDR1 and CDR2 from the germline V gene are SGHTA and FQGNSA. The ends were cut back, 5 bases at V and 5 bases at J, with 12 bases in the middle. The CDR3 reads CASSASGGETQYF. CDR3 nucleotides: TGTGCCAGCAGCGCCTCTGGGGGGGAGACCCAGTACTTC.

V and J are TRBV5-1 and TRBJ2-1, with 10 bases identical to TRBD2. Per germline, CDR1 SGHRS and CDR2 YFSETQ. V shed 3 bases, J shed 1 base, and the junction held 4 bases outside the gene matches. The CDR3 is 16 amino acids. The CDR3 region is CASSWGLAPSYNEQFF. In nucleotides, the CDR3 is TGCGCCAGCAGCTGGGGACTAGCGCCGTCCTACAATGAGCAGTTCTTC.

CDR3 DNA sequence: TGTGCCAGCAGCGTAGGGGTCAGGGAGGAGACCCAGTACTTC. This gives the protein CASSVGVREETQYF. The chain combines TRBV9 with TRBJ2-5, with D tentatively TRBD1 or TRBD2 (5 bases each). There are 14 residues in the CDR3. Trimming pared 0 bases from V and 5 bases from J, leaving 11 bases between. Germline V CDR1 and CDR2: SGDLS, YYNGEE.

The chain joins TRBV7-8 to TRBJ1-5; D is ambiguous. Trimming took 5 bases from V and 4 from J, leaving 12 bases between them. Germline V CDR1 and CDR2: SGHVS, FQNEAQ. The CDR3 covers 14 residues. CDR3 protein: CASSDRRMNQPQHF. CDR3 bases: TGTGCCAGCAGCGACCGACGGATGAATCAGCCCCAGCATTTT.

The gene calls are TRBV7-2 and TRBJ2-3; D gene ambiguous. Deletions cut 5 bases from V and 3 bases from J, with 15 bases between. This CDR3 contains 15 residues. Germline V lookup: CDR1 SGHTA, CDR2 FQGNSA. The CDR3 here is CASSIRAIRTDTQYF. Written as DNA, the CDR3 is TGTGCCAGCAGCATTCGGGCCATCAGGACAGATACGCAGTATTTT.

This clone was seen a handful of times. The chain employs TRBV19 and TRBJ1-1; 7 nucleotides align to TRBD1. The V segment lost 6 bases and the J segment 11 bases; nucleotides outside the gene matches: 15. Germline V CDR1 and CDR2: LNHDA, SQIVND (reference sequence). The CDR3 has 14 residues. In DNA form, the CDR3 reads TGTGCCAGTAGCTATGACAGGGACGGGAACGGCGCTTTCTTT. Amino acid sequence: CASSYDRDGNGAFF.

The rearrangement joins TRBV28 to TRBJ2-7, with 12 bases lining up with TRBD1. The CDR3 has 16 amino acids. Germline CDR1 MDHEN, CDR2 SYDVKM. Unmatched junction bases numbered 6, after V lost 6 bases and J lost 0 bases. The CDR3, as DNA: TGTGCCAGCAGACCCCCGGGACAGGGGGCCTCCTACGAGCAGTACTTC. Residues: CASRPPGQGASYEQYF.

The CDR3 DNA reads as TGTGCCTGGACCCCGTTCTCTGGAAACACCATATATTTT. Protein product: CAWTPFSGNTIYF. The rearrangement links TRBV30 to TRBJ1-3; D is ambiguous. V was clipped by 4 bases and J by 0 bases, with 7 bases between them. The CDR3 has 13 residues. In germline, CDR1 is GTSNPN, CDR2 SVGIG (reference sequence).

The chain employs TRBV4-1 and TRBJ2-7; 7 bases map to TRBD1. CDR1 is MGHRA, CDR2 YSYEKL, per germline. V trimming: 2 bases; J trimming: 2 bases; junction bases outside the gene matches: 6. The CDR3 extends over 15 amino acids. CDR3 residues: CASSQTATGTYEQYF. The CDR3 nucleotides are TGCGCCAGCAGCCAAACGGCGACAGGGACCTACGAGCAGTACTTC.

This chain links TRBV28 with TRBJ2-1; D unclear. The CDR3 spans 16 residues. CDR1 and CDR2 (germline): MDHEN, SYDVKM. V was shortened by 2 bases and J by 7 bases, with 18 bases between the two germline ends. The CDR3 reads CASSLIIHQSGNEQFF. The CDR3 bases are TGTGCCAGCAGTTTAATAATCCACCAATCTGGGAATGAGCAGTTCTTC.

The CDR3 DNA reads TGTGCCAGCAGGTCCCAGGGGGGCGAGCAGTACTTC. This gives the protein CASRSQGGEQYF. This rearrangement joins TRBV9 to TRBJ2-7; a weak D match, TRBD1 (7 bases). This CDR3 is 12 amino acids long. Germline CDR1 reads SGDLS; CDR2 reads YYNGEE. Deletions cut 5 bases from V and 6 bases from J, with 12 bases between.

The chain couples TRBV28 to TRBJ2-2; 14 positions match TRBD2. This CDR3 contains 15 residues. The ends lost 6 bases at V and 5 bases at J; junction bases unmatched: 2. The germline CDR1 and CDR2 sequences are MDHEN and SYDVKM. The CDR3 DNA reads TGTGCCAGCAGCGGACTAGCGGGAGGAACCGGGGAGCTGTTTTTT. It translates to CASSGLAGGTGELFF. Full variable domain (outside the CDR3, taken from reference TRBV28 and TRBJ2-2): DVKVTQSSRYLVKRTGEKVFLECVQDMDHENMFWYRQDPGLGLRLIYFSYDVKMKEKGDIPEGYSVSREKKERFSLILESASTNQTSMYLCASSGLAGGTGELFFGEGSRLTVL.

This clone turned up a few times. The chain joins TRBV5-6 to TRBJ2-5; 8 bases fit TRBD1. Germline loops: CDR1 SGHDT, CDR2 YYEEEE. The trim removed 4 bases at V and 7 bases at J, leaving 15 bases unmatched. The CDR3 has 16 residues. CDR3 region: CASSDGRWTGTGTQYF. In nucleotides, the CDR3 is TGTGCCAGCAGCGATGGGAGATGGACAGGGACGGGGACCCAGTACTTC.

The CDR3 is CASSNQENQPQHF. In nucleotides, the CDR3 is TGTGCCAGCTCAAATCAGGAGAATCAGCCCCAGCATTTT. The chain recombines TRBV18 with TRBJ1-5; D remains unclear. The germline gives CDR1 KGHSH, CDR2 LQKENI. V lost 5 bases to trimming and J lost 4 bases, with 9 bases between them. CDR3 length: 13 amino acids.

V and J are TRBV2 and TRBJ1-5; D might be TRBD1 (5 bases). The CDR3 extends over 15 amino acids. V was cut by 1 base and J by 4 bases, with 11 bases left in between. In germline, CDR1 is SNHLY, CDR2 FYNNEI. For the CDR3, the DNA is TGTGCCAGCAGTGAAGGTCGGACATCGAATCAGCCCCAGCATTTT. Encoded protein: CASSEGRTSNQPQHF.

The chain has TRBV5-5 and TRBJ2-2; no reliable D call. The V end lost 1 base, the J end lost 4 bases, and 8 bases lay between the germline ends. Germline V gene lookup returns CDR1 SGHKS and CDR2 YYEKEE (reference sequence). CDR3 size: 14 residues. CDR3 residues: CASSLLVVTGELFF. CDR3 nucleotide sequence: TGTGCCAGCAGCTTGTTGGTGGTCACCGGGGAGCTGTTTTTT.

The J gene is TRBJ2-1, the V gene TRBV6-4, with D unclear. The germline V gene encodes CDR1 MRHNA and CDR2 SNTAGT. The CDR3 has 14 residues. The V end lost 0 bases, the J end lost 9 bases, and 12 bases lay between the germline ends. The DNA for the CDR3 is TGTGCCAGCAGTGACTCGATTCGGGCTGGTGAGCAGTTCTTC. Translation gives CASSDSIRAGEQFF.

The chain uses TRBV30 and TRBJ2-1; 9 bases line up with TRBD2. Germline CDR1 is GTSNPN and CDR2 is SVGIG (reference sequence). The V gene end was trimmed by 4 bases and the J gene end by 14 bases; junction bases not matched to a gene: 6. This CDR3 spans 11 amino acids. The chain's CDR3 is CAWTSGKVEFF. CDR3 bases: TGTGCCTGGACTAGCGGGAAGGTGGAGTTCTTC.

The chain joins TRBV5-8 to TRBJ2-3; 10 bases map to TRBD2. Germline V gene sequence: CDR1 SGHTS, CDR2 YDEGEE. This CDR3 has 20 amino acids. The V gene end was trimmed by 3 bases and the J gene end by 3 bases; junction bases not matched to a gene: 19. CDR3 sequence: CASSSPLGLAGEGGTDTQYF. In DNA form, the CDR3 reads TGTGCCAGCAGCTCCCCCCTCGGGCTAGCGGGAGAAGGTGGGACAGATACGCAGTATTTT.

CDR3 DNA sequence: TGTGCCAGCAGCATCCGGGACAGTATCACGAACACCGGGGAGCTGTTTTTT. Residues: CASSIRDSITNTGELFF. V and J are TRBV7-8 and TRBJ2-2; TRBD1 matches at 7 bases. J lost 0 bases, V lost 5 bases, and 9 bases had no gene match. CDR3 length: 17 amino acids. Germline loops: CDR1 SGHVS, CDR2 FQNEAQ.